Reported below is one TCR beta chain. This CDR3 has 13 residues. The germline V gene has CDR1 SGHDT and CDR2 YYEEEE. This table comes from immunoSEQ multiplex PCR, and its TCRdb copy is limited to in-frame clones, with some not included. The table records 32,000 or so clones, under 90% of them present only once. Time point: pretreatment peripheral blood. This entry comes from a study of PD-L1 blockade in urothelial cancer. Background on the study: When blood samples were assessed, the median T cell count was 141,255.

The sample consisted of PBMCs, taken around atezolizumab (anti-PD-L1) treatment. The chain combines TRBV5-6 with TRBJ2-5, with TRBD2 identical over 7 bases. The closer fit of TRBJ2-7 to the DNA end suggests the J call may be wrong. This receptor was identified in a man aged 60 to 75 with urothelial cancer. DNA for the CDR3: TGTGCCAGCAGTCCTAGCGGAACCTACGAGCAGTACTTC. This gives the protein CASSPSGTYEQYF.